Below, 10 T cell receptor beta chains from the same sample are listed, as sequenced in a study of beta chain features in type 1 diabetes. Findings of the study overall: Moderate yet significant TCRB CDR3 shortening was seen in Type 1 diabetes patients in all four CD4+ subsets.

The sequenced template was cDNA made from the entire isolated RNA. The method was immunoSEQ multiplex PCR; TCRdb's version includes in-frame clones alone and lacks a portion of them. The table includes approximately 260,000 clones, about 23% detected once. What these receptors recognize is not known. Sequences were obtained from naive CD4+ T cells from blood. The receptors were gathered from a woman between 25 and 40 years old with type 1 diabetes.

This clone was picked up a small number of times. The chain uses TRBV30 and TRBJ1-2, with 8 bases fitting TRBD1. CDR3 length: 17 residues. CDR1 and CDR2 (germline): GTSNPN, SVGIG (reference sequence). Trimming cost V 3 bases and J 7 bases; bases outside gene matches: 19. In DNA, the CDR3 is TGTGCCTGGAGAATGGCTCCAGGGGGCGTTGTCTGGGGTGGCTACACCTTC. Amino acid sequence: CAWRMAPGGVVWGGYTF.

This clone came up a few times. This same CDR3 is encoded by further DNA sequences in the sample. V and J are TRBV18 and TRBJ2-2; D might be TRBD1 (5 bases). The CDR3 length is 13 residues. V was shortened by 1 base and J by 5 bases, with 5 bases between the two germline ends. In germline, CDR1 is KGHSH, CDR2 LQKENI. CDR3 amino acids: CASSPQGTGELFF. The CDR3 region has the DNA TGTGCCAGCTCACCACAGGGGACCGGGGAGCTGTTTTTT.

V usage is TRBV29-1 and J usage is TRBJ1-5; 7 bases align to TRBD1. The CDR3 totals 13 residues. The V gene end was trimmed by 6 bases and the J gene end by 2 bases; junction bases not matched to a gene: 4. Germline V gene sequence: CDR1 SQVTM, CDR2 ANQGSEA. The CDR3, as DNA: TGCAGCGTGAGAGACAGGGGCAATCAGCCCCAGCATTTT. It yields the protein CSVRDRGNQPQHF.

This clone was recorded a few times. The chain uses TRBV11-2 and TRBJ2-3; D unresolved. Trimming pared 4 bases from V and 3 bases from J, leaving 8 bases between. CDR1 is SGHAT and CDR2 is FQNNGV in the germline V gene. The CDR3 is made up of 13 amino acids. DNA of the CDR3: TGTGCCAGCAGCTCTATACAGACAGATACGCAGTATTTT. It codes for CASSSIQTDTQYF.

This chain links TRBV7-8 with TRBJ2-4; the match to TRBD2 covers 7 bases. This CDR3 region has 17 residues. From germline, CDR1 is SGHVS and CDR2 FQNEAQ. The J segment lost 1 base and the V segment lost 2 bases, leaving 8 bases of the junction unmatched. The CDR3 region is CASSLNYGRTAKNIQYF. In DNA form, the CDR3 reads TGTGCCAGCAGCTTAAATTACGGGAGGACGGCCAAAAACATTCAGTACTTC.

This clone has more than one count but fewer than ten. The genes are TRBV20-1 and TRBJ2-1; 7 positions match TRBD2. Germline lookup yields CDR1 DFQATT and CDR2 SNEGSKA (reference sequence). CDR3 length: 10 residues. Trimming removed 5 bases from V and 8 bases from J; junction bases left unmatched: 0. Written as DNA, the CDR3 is TGCAGTGCTGGGGGGGATGAGCAGTTCTTC. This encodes CSAGGDEQFF.

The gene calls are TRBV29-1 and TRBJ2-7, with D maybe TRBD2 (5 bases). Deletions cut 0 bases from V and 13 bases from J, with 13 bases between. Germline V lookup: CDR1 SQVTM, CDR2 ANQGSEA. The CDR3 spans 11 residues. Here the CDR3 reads CSVEDSGSRYF. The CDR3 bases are TGCAGCGTTGAAGATTCGGGGTCACGTTACTTC.

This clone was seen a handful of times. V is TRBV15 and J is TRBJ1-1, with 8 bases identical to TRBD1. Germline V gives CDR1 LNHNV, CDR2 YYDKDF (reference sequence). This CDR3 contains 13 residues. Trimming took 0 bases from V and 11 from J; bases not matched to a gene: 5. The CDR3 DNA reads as TGTGCCACCAGCAGAGACGCAGGGGGCGGGGCTTTCTTT. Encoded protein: CATSRDAGGGAFF.

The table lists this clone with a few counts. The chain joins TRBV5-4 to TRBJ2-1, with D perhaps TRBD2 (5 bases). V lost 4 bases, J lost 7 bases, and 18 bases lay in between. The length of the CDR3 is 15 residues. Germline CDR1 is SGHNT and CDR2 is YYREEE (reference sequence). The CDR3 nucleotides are TGTGCCAGCAGCCCCTATGTGGGAGAGGTAAATGAGCAGTTCTTC. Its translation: CASSPYVGEVNEQFF. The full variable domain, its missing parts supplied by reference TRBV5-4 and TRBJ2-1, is ETGVTQSPTHLIKTRGQQVTLRCSSQSGHNTVSWYQQALGQGPQFIFQYYREEENGRGNFPPRFSGLQFPNYSSELNVNALELDDSALYLCASSPYVGEVNEQFFGPGTRLTVL.

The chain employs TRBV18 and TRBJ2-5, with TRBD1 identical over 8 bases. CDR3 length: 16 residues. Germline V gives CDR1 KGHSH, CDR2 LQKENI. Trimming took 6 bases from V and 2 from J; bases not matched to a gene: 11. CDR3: CASSGGTGSWQETQYF. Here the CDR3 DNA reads TGTGCCAGCTCGGGCGGGACAGGAAGTTGGCAAGAGACCCAGTACTTC.